The clone carrying this T cell receptor (beta chain) was observed at least ten times. Per the original data handling: The authors estimated nucleated cell counts from reference gene primer amplification. The assay was immunoSEQ multiplex PCR, and TCRdb's table has in-frame clones only and misses some. V and J calls and clone size are those listed in that table; D and trimming were worked out from the DNA. This sample has about 120,000 clones, with approximately 87% found just once. The record originates from a study of blood T cell repertoires in COVID-19. Study-level information: Samples of COVID-19 (acute and convalescent) were obtained from the United States, Italy and Spain. T cells, B-cell-depleted T cells, or PBMCs supplied cDNA or gDNA.

The germline V gene encodes CDR1 MNHEY and CDR2 SMNVEV (reference sequence). V was cut by 11 bases and J by 11 bases, with 7 bases left in between. This CDR3 region has 9 residues. The chain carries TRBV27 and TRBJ1-6, with D hard to call. This TCR was sampled from a woman aged 50 to 60 with acute or convalescent COVID-19. Material for sequencing was peripheral blood. The CDR3 DNA sequence: TGTGCCCCCGGGGCACCCCTCCACTTT. Translating it yields CAPGAPLHF.